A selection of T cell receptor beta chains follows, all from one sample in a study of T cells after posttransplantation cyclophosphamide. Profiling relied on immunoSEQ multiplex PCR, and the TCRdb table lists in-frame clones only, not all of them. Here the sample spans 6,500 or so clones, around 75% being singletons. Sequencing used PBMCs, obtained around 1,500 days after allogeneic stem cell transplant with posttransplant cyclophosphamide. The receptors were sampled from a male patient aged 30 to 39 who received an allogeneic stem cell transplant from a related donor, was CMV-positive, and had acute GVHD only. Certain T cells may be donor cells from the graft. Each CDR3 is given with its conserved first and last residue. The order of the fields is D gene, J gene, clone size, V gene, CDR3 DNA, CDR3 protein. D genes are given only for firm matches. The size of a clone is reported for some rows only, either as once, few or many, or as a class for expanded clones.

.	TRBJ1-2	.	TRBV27	TGTGCCAGCAGTGAAGACCGCCGGGGGTACTATGGCTACACCTTC	CASSEDRRGYYGYTF
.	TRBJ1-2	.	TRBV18	TGTGCCAGCTCACCGGCGGCGAACTATGGCTACACCTTC	CASSPAANYGYTF
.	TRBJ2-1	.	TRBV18	TGTGCCAGCTCACCGATAACGGATGAGCAGTTCTTC	CASSPITDEQFF
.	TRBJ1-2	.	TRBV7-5	TGTGCCAGAAGCTTAAGGTCCGGGGGGCGCAACTATGGCTACACCTTC	CARSLRSGGRNYGYTF
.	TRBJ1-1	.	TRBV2	TGTGCCAGCACCGGACAGACGAGTGTAACTGAAGCTTTCTTT	CASTGQTSVTEAFF
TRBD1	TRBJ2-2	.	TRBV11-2	TGTGCCAGCAGTTGGACAGGGCGGGAGCTGTTTTTT	CASSWTGRELFF
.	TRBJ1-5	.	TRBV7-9	TGTGCCAGCAGCTCCGGACGGGGAACTTTTCAGCCCCAGCATTTT	CASSSGRGTFQPQHF
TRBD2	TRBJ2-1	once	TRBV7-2	TGTGCCAGCAGCCCGGGACTAGCGGGGGCCACAGGGAATGAGCAGTTCTTC	CASSPGLAGATGNEQFF
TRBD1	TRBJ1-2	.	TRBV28	TGTGCCAGCAGCTCAGGGGGCACTAACTATGGCTACACCTTC	CASSSGGTNYGYTF
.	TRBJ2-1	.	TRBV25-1	TGTGCCAGCAGCCCAACGACACGAGGGACGGGGGTTGCCCCATTCTTC	CASSPTTRGTGVAPFF
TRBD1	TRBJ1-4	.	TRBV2	TGTGCCAGCACCTGGGACAGTGGTAATGAAAAACTGTTTTTT	CASTWDSGNEKLFF
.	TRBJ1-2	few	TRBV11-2	TGTGCCAGCAGCTTAGTGGGCAGGGCGGATGGCTACACCTTC	CASSLVGRADGYTF
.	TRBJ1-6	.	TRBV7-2	TGTGCCAGCAGCTTAGAGTCGGATAATTCACCCCTCCACTTT	CASSLESDNSPLHF
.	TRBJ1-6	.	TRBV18	TGTGCCAGCTCACCGCCCGGAAGGGGGATTATTAATTCACCCCTCCACTTT	CASSPPGRGIINSPLHF
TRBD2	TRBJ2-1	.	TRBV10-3	TGTGCCATCACTGGGGCGGGACTAGCGGGCAATGAGCAGTTCTTC	CAITGAGLAGNEQFF
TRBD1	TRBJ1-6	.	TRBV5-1	TGCGCCAGCAGCTTGGACAGGGGTAATTCACCCCTCCACTTT	CASSLDRGNSPLHF
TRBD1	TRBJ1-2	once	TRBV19	TGTGCCAGTAGCCCGGGACAGGCTTCCGGCTACACCTTC	CASSPGQASGYTF
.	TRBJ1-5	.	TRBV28	TGTGCCAGCCTCCGGGGTTCGTTATTCCCCCAGCATTTT	CASLRGSLFPQHF
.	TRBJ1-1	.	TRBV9	TGTGCCAGCAGCGTCCTCAGGACAGCCTCGCACACTGAAGCTTTCTTT	CASSVLRTASHTEAFF
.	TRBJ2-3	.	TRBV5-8	TGTGCCAGCAGCTTAGGCGGGGAAGATACGCAGTATTTT	CASSLGGEDTQYF
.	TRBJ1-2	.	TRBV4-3	TGCGCCAGCAGCCAGGATTTACAGAGTCCGGGGGGCTACACCTTC	CASSQDLQSPGGYTF
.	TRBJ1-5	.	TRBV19	TGTGCCAGTAGTCGAGCCGCGCCGGGGGGGAATCAGCCCCAGCATTTT	CASSRAAPGGNQPQHF
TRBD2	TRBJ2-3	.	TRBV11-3	TGTGCCAGCAGCTTATCGCTAGCGGGGTACACAGATACGCAGTATTTT	CASSLSLAGYTDTQYF
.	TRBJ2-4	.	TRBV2	TGTGCCAGCAGTGAAACGTCTATTGCCAAAAACATTCAGTACTTC	CASSETSIAKNIQYF
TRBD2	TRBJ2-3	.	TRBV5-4	TGTGCCAGCAGCCCCGGGACTAGCCTTGGGGATACGCAGTATTTT	CASSPGTSLGDTQYF
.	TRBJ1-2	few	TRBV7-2	TGTGCCAGCAGCTTAGAAGGAGGCAGGTATGGCTACACCTTC	CASSLEGGRYGYTF
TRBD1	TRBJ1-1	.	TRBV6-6	TGTGCCAGCACCAACAGAGGGGGCACGAACACTGAAGCTTTCTTT	CASTNRGGTNTEAFF
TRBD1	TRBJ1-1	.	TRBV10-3	TGTGCCATCACCGAAACAGGGGGAACTGAAGCTTTCTTT	CAITETGGTEAFF
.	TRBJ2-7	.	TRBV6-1	TGTGCCAGCAGTGAAGACGAAGCTAGCGTGGGGGAGCAGTACTTC	CASSEDEASVGEQYF
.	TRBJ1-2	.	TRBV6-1	TGTGCCAGCAGTGTGATCTCGGGGGGCTATGGCTACACCTTC	CASSVISGGYGYTF
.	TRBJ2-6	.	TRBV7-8	TGTGCCAGCAGCTTAGCGCGATGGGGCACTGGGGCCAACGTCCTGACTTTC	CASSLARWGTGANVLTF
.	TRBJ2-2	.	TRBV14	TGTGCCAGCAGCCAAGGTCGGTACACCGGGGAGCTGTTTTTT	CASSQGRYTGELFF